The 26 T cell receptor beta chains in this list originate from one sample, sequenced in a study of blood T cell repertoires in COVID-19. Assay: immunoSEQ multiplex PCR; the TCRdb copy retains only in-frame clones and omits some. This sample has roughly 30,000 clones, with roughly 90% found just once. Input material: peripheral blood. The origin of the receptors is a human donor in a cohort sampled during active COVID-19.

Written as DNA, the CDR3 is TGTGCCTCCCGGATTGAGGATGAAAAACTGTTTTTT. The encoded protein is CASRIEDEKLFF. V gene TRBV30 combines with J gene TRBJ1-4; D not certain. The CDR3 loop spans 12 amino acids. The germline V gene has CDR1 GTSNPN and CDR2 SVGIG (reference sequence). V was trimmed by 7 bases and J by 6 bases, leaving 12 bases between them.

The rearrangement uses TRBV5-6 and TRBJ1-6, with 8 bases matching TRBD1. The CDR3 length is 17 residues. Trimming at V came to 0 bases and at J to 3 bases, leaving 5 bases not matched to a gene. Germline CDR1 reads SGHDT; CDR2 reads YYEEEE. The CDR3 nucleotides read TGTGCCAGCAGCTTGGGGACAGGGTTGAACTATAATTCACCCCTCCACTTT. As protein: CASSLGTGLNYNSPLHF. The complete variable domain, with remaining parts taken from reference TRBV5-6 and TRBJ1-6, reads DAGVTQSPTHLIKTRGQQVTLRCSPKSGHDTVSWYQQALGQGPQFIFQYYEEEERQRGNFPDRFSGHQFPNYSSELNVNALLLGDSALYLCASSLGTGLNYNSPLHFGNGTRLTVT.

The chain has TRBV24-1 and TRBJ1-4; 7 nucleotides align to TRBD1. The CDR3 spans 15 residues. The junction had 5 bases not matched to a gene; V was cut back by 3 bases and J by 5 bases. Germline loops: CDR1 KGHDR, CDR2 SFDVKD. CDR3 loop: CATSDPGQMNEKLFF. The CDR3 DNA follows: TGTGCCACCAGTGATCCGGGACAGATGAATGAAAAACTGTTTTTT.

The chain is built from TRBV5-1 and TRBJ1-4; no reliable D call. The CDR3 has 16 residues. V shed 0 bases and J shed 4 bases, with 13 bases lying between them. The V gene's germline CDR1 is SGHRS and CDR2 YFSETQ. This CDR3 reads CASSLALQAGNEKLFF. The CDR3 DNA follows: TGCGCCAGCAGCTTGGCCCTTCAGGCGGGTAATGAAAAACTGTTTTTT.

V gene TRBV6-2 or TRBV6-3 combines with J gene TRBJ2-3, with D perhaps TRBD2 (5 bases). V was trimmed by 6 bases and J by 4 bases, leaving 20 bases between them. The germline V gene encodes CDR1 MNHEY and CDR2 SVGEGT. This CDR3 is built from 16 residues. Here the CDR3 DNA reads TGTGCCAGCAGCCTTGGGCTAACCCAGAGGGCAGATACGCAGTATTTT. Its translation is CASSLGLTQRADTQYF.

The V call is TRBV5-1, the J call TRBJ2-7; D gene ambiguous. The CDR3 sequence is 13 residues long. CDR1 is SGHRS and CDR2 is YFSETQ in the germline V gene. V was shortened by 2 bases and J by 2 bases, with 8 bases between the two germline ends. The CDR3 loop reads CASSFVETYEQYF. CDR3 nucleotide sequence: TGCGCCAGCAGCTTTGTTGAGACCTACGAGCAGTACTTC.

This chain joins TRBV2 and TRBJ2-7; 7 bases map to TRBD1. The V segment lost 8 bases and the J segment 3 bases; nucleotides outside the gene matches: 4. This CDR3 region has 12 residues. From germline, CDR1 is SNHLY and CDR2 FYNNEI. Here the CDR3 reads CASLRQGYEQYF. In DNA, the CDR3 is TGTGCCAGCTTACGACAGGGCTACGAGCAGTACTTC.

The V call is TRBV27, the J call TRBJ2-2; tentatively, D is TRBD1 (6 bases). Germline CDR1 is MNHEY and CDR2 is SMNVEV (reference sequence). Trimming took off 5 bases at V and 1 base at J, with 8 bases between the two ends. CDR3 length: 14 amino acids. The CDR3 nucleotides read TGTGCCAGCAGTAGGACAGTGAACACCGGGGAGCTGTTTTTT. It translates to CASSRTVNTGELFF.

The gene calls are TRBV12-3 or TRBV12-4 and TRBJ2-5; TRBD2 is a possible D gene (5 bases). The V and J ends lost 7 bases and 4 bases respectively, with 13 bases between them. The length of the CDR3 is 13 residues. For the CDR3, the DNA is TGTGCCAGCACCCTATCGGGGTTAGAGACCCAGTACTTC. It specifies CASTLSGLETQYF.

The V gene is TRBV2, the J gene TRBJ1-1, with TRBD1 as a possible D gene (6 bases). The CDR3 contains 14 residues. The germline V and J ends were trimmed by 7 bases and 5 bases, with 17 bases remaining between them. Germline V gene data show CDR1 as SNHLY and CDR2 as FYNNEI. The CDR3 reads CASTPGGLGTEAFF. The CDR3, as DNA: TGTGCCAGCACCCCGGGGGGGCTCGGAACTGAAGCTTTCTTT.

The chain is built from TRBV11-2 and TRBJ2-2, with a possible D match to TRBD2 (5 bases). Looked up from germline, CDR1 is SGHAT and CDR2 is FQNNGV. Deletions cut 5 bases from V and 2 bases from J, with 15 bases between. This CDR3 contains 16 residues. CDR3 nucleotides: TGTGCCAGCAGCGCTCACCTAGCTCTTAACACCGGGGAGCTGTTTTTT. Translating gives CASSAHLALNTGELFF.

The chain carries TRBV3-1 (or the pseudogene TRBV3-2) and TRBJ2-5; the match to TRBD2 covers 8 bases. The germline V gene has CDR1 LGHDT and CDR2 YNNKEL (reference sequence). The CDR3 covers 17 residues. The J segment lost 1 base and the V segment lost 4 bases, leaving 11 bases of the junction unmatched. The CDR3 spells CASSRRGVGTSQETQYF. For the CDR3, the DNA is TGTGCCAGCAGCCGGAGGGGTGTAGGGACTAGCCAAGAGACCCAGTACTTC.

This clone was seen once. The CDR3 loop reads CASSFLWDMFNQPQHF. CDR3 nucleotides: TGTGCCAGCAGTTTCCTCTGGGACATGTTCAATCAGCCCCAGCATTTT. The chain joins TRBV27 to TRBJ1-5; TRBD1 is a possible D gene (6 bases). CDR1 MNHEY and CDR2 SMNVEV come from the germline V gene (reference sequence). Trimming cost V 3 bases and J 3 bases, with 15 bases left between them. There are 16 residues in the CDR3.

The J gene is TRBJ2-5, the V gene TRBV5-1; 7 bases match TRBD1. The CDR3 is 16 amino acids. CDR1 and CDR2 (germline): SGHRS, YFSETQ. V lost 0 bases, J lost 7 bases, and 12 bases stayed unmatched. DNA for the CDR3: TGCGCCAGCAGCTTGGCTAATTCGGGACAGTCTAGGACCCAGTACTTC. Its protein is CASSLANSGQSRTQYF.

The genes are TRBV7-9 and TRBJ2-1; D is perhaps TRBD1 (5 bases). Trimming pared 2 bases from V and 8 bases from J, leaving 22 bases between. CDR1 and CDR2 from the germline V gene are SEHNR and FQNEAQ (reference sequence). The CDR3 sequence is 17 residues long. The CDR3 nucleotides are TGTGCCAGCAGCTTATATACCCTCGACACCCAAGGGGATGAGCAGTTCTTC. It codes for CASSLYTLDTQGDEQFF. Complete variable domain (other parts from reference TRBV7-9 and TRBJ2-1): DTGVSQNPRHKITKRGQNVTFRCDPISEHNRLYWYRQTLGQGPEFLTYFQNEAQLEKSRLLSDRFSAERPKGSFSTLEIQRTEQGDSAMYLCASSLYTLDTQGDEQFFGPGTRLTVL.

The chain recombines TRBV21-1 with TRBJ2-7; TRBD1 reflects the table's D call only, with no check against the DNA. TRBV21-1 is a documented pseudogene. The CDR3 runs 12 residues. The CDR3: CASSLRTGVRYF. The CDR3 DNA reads as TGTGCCAGCAGCTTACGGACAGGGGTTCGGTACTTC.

The chain employs TRBV5-6 and TRBJ1-2, with TRBD1 as a possible D gene (5 bases). The germline V gene encodes CDR1 SGHDT and CDR2 YYEEEE. V was pared by 6 bases and J by 0 bases, with 21 bases between. The CDR3 sequence is 17 residues long. The CDR3 DNA reads TGTGCCAGCACCCCCTGGTCGGGGGATGGAGCTAACTATGGCTACACCTTC. Protein: CASTPWSGDGANYGYTF.

The chain carries TRBV6-5 and TRBJ2-3; D perhaps matches TRBD1 (6 bases). V was cut by 4 bases and J by 2 bases, with 13 bases left in between. The CDR3 totals 15 residues. In germline, CDR1 is MNHEY, CDR2 SVGAGI. This CDR3 is CASSLGRTVTDTQYF. CDR3 DNA sequence: TGTGCCAGCAGTTTGGGGCGGACAGTCACAGATACGCAGTATTTT.

This clone was counted once. The chain is built from TRBV5-1 and TRBJ2-1; perhaps TRBD1 as D (6 bases). Germline CDR1 and CDR2: SGHRS and YFSETQ. This CDR3 region has 14 residues. The ends were cut back, 1 base at V and 9 bases at J, with 14 bases in the middle. CDR3 in amino acids: CASSLRQDWAEQFF. CDR3 in DNA: TGCGCCAGCAGCTTGAGACAGGATTGGGCTGAGCAGTTCTTC.

The chain couples TRBV5-8 to TRBJ1-6, with TRBD1 as a possible D gene (5 bases). CDR3 length: 15 residues. With 2 bases removed from V and 4 bases from J, the gap between germline ends came to 10 bases. Germline CDR1 and CDR2: SGHTS and YDEGEE. Here the CDR3 DNA reads TGTGCCAGCAGCTTCCAGGGTGGATATAATTCACCCCTCCACTTT. Translation: CASSFQGGYNSPLHF.

V is TRBV19 and J is TRBJ1-1; 10 nucleotides agree with TRBD1. The germline CDR1 and CDR2 sequences are LNHDA and SQIVND (reference sequence). Trimming cost V 7 bases and J 1 base; bases outside gene matches: 6. This CDR3 region has 15 residues. CDR3 bases: TGTGCCAGTATCATGACAGGGGGCGCGAACACTGAAGCTTTCTTT. Translated: CASIMTGGANTEAFF.

This clone has just one count. The V and J genes are TRBV6-2 or TRBV6-3 and TRBJ2-6, with unresolved D. The CDR3 is made up of 15 amino acids. Germline CDR1 reads MNHEY; CDR2 reads SVGEGT. The ends were cut back, 4 bases at V and 0 bases at J, with 7 bases in the middle. CDR3 in amino acids: CASSFEASGANVLTF. The CDR3 region has the DNA TGTGCCAGCAGTTTTGAGGCCTCTGGGGCCAACGTCCTGACTTTC.

The chain employs TRBV5-1 and TRBJ1-1; D possibly corresponds to TRBD1 (6 bases). V gave up 4 bases and J gave up 1 base, with 11 bases separating them. The length of the CDR3 is 14 residues. The germline CDR1 and CDR2 sequences are SGHRS and YFSETQ. CDR3 coding DNA: TGCGCCAGCAGCCTACAGGGTCCGAACACTGAAGCTTTCTTT. Amino acids: CASSLQGPNTEAFF.

The chain joins TRBV27 to TRBJ2-7; a weak D match, TRBD2 (6 bases). Germline V gene lookup returns CDR1 MNHEY and CDR2 SMNVEV (reference sequence). The length of the CDR3 is 16 residues. V was cut by 3 bases and J by 3 bases, with 18 bases left in between. The CDR3 protein is CASSFPSLEGNYEQYF. The CDR3 DNA is TGTGCCAGCAGTTTCCCCTCGTTGGAGGGGAACTACGAGCAGTACTTC.

The V call is TRBV12-3 or TRBV12-4, the J call TRBJ2-7; a weak D match, TRBD1 (5 bases). V shed 6 bases and J shed 7 bases, with 10 bases lying between them. The CDR3 is 11 amino acids. The CDR3 region has the DNA TGTGCCAGCAGCCTTAACAGGGAGCAGTACTTC. Translated: CASSLNREQYF.

This clone showed up just a few times. CDR3 in amino acids: CASSPGTGQGYTF. For the CDR3, the DNA is TGTGCCAGCAGTCCCGGGACAGGGCAAGGCTACACCTTC. The rearrangement joins TRBV27 to TRBJ1-2; 9 nucleotides agree with TRBD1. Germline CDR1 is MNHEY and CDR2 is SMNVEV (reference sequence). V gave up 5 bases and J gave up 8 bases; unmatched junction bases: 6. The CDR3 extends over 13 amino acids.